These 16 T cell receptor beta chains originate from one sample sequenced in a study of T cells in women clearing cervical HPV infection. Some clones are missing from TCRdb's copy, which holds only in-frame ones; the method was immunoSEQ multiplex PCR. The sample has about 39,000 clones, and its top ten clones hold about 6%. Sequences were obtained from blood buffy coat. These receptors were obtained from a woman aged 18-69 years with a cervical HPV16 infection that either progressed to CIN3+ or cleared (not recorded which).

As for this clone: The observed sequence ends 3 residues before the CDR3 terminus, with the missing tail filled in from the germline J gene. V and J are TRBV23-1 and TRBJ1-5, with a weak D call TRBD1 (5 bases). TRBV23-1 is noted as an ORF with a role that remains uncertain. This CDR3 is 17 amino acids long. Trimming took 2 bases from V and 5 from J, leaving 19 bases between them. Here the CDR3 reads CASSQRLDTPGHQPQHF. The CDR3 DNA, read in part, is TGCGCCAGCAGTCAACGACTAGACACCCCAGGGCATCAGCCC.

Note on this clone: The CDR3 is cut off 3 residues early in the read; its end comes from the germline J gene. The rearrangement links TRBV2 to TRBJ2-1; no definite D call. The V gene's germline CDR1 is SNHLY and CDR2 FYNNEI. Between the trimmed V and J ends, which lost 0 bases and 6 bases, there was a span of 9 bases. The CDR3 has 14 amino acids. CDR3 DNA, as far as it was read: TGTGCCAGCAGTGAAGCGAGCCAAACCAATGAG. Its protein is CASSEASQTNE. The whole CDR3 reads CASSEASQTNEQFF.

Details on this clone: The CDR3 end is not reached by the read, which stops 3 residues before it; the germline J gene fills it in. J is TRBJ2-1 and V is TRBV11-3; TRBD1 might be the D (5 bases). Germline V gene data show CDR1 as SGHNT and CDR2 as YENEEA. The CDR3 is 13 residues long. Trimming cost V 2 bases and J 9 bases, with 11 bases left between them. The sequenced CDR3 bases are TGTGCCAGCAGCTTAAGTGAAAGGGGTGAG. Its translation is CASSLSERGE. The CDR3 in its entirety is CASSLSERGEQFF.

About this clone itself: The missing CDR3 end, 3 residues past where the read stops, is filled in from the germline J gene. The V gene is TRBV7-9, the J gene TRBJ1-2; 9 nucleotides line up with TRBD1. Germline V gene data show CDR1 as SEHNR and CDR2 as FQNEAQ (reference sequence). This CDR3 contains 15 residues. The trim removed 6 bases at V and 3 bases at J, leaving 8 bases unmatched. The covered CDR3 bases are TGTGCCAGCAGGATGACAGGGGGATCTGACTATGGC. Translation: CASRMTGGSDYG. The whole CDR3 sequence is CASRMTGGSDYGYTF.

With regard to this clone: The read ends 3 residues early relative to the CDR3; the germline J gene fills the gap. This chain joins TRBV20-1 and TRBJ1-2; D is unclear. Looked up from germline, CDR1 is DFQATT and CDR2 is SNEGSKA (reference sequence). V was trimmed by 6 bases and J by 7 bases, leaving 12 bases between them. This CDR3 has 11 residues. The CDR3: CSAAREGGYTF. Incomplete CDR3 DNA: TGCAGTGCGGCGCGGGAAGGTGGC.

According to its frequency, this clone is medium-sized (0.01 to 0.1%). The CDR3 extends 3 residues past the end of the read, so its final part is completed from the germline J gene. The chain couples TRBV14 to TRBJ2-3, with 10 bases lining up with TRBD2. The ends lost 4 bases at V and 4 bases at J; junction bases unmatched: 5. The CDR3 covers 15 residues. The germline gives CDR1 SGHDN, CDR2 FVKESK. CDR3 in amino acids: CASSPLAGASDTQYF. The CDR3 bases that were read are TGTGCCAGCAGCCCTCTAGCGGGAGCTTCAGATACG. The full variable domain, rest sourced from reference TRBV14 and TRBJ2-3, is EAGVTQFPSHSVIEKGQTVTLRCDPISGHDNLYWYRRVMGKEIKFLLHFVKESKQDESGMPNNRFLAERTGGTYSTLKVQPAELEDSGVYFCASSPLAGASDTQYFGPGTRLTVL.

Concerning this clone itself: The CDR3 end falls 3 residues outside the read, so it is completed with the germline J gene. The rearrangement uses TRBV30 and TRBJ1-1; TRBD1 matches 9 bases. CDR3 size: 13 residues. CDR1 is GTSNPN, CDR2 SVGIG, per germline (reference sequence). The CDR3 DNA, read in part, is TGTGCCTGGAGTGTACAACAGGGGGCCAAA. Translation: CAWSVQQGAK. The whole CDR3 sequence is CAWSVQQGAKAFF.

About this clone itself: Read sequence stops 3 residues before the CDR3 end, and the germline J gene provides the missing end. Distinct nucleotide sequences in the sample also encode this CDR3. This chain connects TRBV2 to TRBJ1-3; 7 nucleotides match TRBD1. The CDR3 has 14 residues. Germline V gene sequence: CDR1 SNHLY, CDR2 FYNNEI. V lost 6 bases, J lost 2 bases, and 4 bases stayed unmatched. This CDR3 is CASSADRAGNTIYF. The DNA read from the CDR3 is TGTGCCAGCAGCGCCGACAGGGCTGGAAACACC.

Points on this clone: The read finishes 3 residues shy of the CDR3 end, and the germline J gene is used to complete it. V gene TRBV7-2 combines with J gene TRBJ2-7; D is possibly TRBD2 (6 bases). V was pared by 4 bases and J by 5 bases, with 15 bases between. CDR3 length equals 14 residues. The germline CDR1 and CDR2 sequences are SGHTA and FQGNSA. The part of the CDR3 DNA that was read is TGTGCCAGCAGCTACACCCAGGGAGGCGACGAG. Protein sequence: CASSYTQGGDE. The whole CDR3 sequence reads CASSYTQGGDEQYF. Full variable domain (missing parts from reference TRBV7-2 and TRBJ2-7): GAGVSQSPSNKVTEKGKDVELRCDPISGHTALYWYRQSLGQGLEFLIYFQGNSAPDKSGLPSDRFSAERTGGSVSTLTIQRTQQEDSAVYLCASSYTQGGDEQYFGPGTRLTVT.

As for this clone: The sequence runs out 3 residues before the end of the CDR3; the remainder is reconstructed from the germline J gene. This chain connects TRBV30 to TRBJ2-3, with a weak D call TRBD1 (6 bases). This CDR3 spans 12 amino acids. Looked up from germline, CDR1 is GTSNPN and CDR2 is SVGIG (reference sequence). The part of the CDR3 DNA that was read is TGTGCCTGGCAGGGGAACGGTCAGCCG. This encodes CAWQGNGQP. The whole CDR3 is CAWQGNGQPQYF. Supplemented by reference TRBV30 and TRBJ2-3, the full variable domain reads SQTIHQWPATLVQPVGSPLSLECTVEGTSNPNLYWYRQAAGRGLQLLFYSVGIGQISSEVPQNLSASRPQDRQFILSSKKLLLSDSGFYLCAWQGNGQPQYFGPGTRLTVL.

A remark on this clone: The read ends 3 residues before the CDR3 terminus; that terminus is restored from the germline J gene. The rearrangement links TRBV19 to TRBJ1-2; tentative D call: TRBD1 (5 bases). This CDR3 is 13 amino acids long. Trimming took off 6 bases at V and 7 bases at J, with 15 bases between the two ends. From germline, CDR1 is LNHDA and CDR2 SQIVND (reference sequence). The sequenced part of the CDR3 DNA is TGTGCCAGTAGAGGGCGGGGGGAAACTGGC. It yields the protein CASRGRGETG. From start to end, the CDR3 is CASRGRGETGYTF.

Points on this clone: The read halts 3 residues ahead of the CDR3 end, with the missing end drawn from the germline J gene. The rearrangement uses TRBV20-1 and TRBJ2-7; 7 nucleotides line up with TRBD1. CDR3 length: 13 amino acids. Germline assignment: CDR1 DFQATT and CDR2 SNEGSKA (reference sequence). The V segment lost 3 bases and the J segment 5 bases; nucleotides outside the gene matches: 7. Partial CDR3 DNA: TGCAGTGCTAGGACAGGGATCGAGGACGAG. Residues: CSARTGIEDE. The full CDR3 is CSARTGIEDEQYF.

As regards this clone: The CDR3 end falls 3 residues outside the read, so it is completed with the germline J gene. The rearrangement links TRBV9 to TRBJ2-3; D is possibly TRBD2 (6 bases). Deletions cut 1 base from V and 0 bases from J, with 9 bases between. From germline, CDR1 is SGDLS and CDR2 YYNGEE. The CDR3 runs 15 residues. The DNA read from the CDR3 is TGTGCCAGCAGCGTAACGGGGACTAGCACAGATACG. Protein sequence: CASSVTGTSTDT. The complete CDR3 protein is CASSVTGTSTDTQYF.

Remarks on this clone: The DNA ends 3 residues before the CDR3 does, and the rest of the CDR3 is filled in from the germline J gene. The genes are TRBV29-1 and TRBJ2-4; 7 positions match TRBD1. The CDR3 runs 11 residues. In germline, CDR1 is SQVTM, CDR2 ANQGSEA. The CDR3 is CSDRGLYGQYF. The CDR3 bases that were read are TGCAGCGATAGGGGGCTCTATGGT.

About this clone itself: The DNA ends 3 residues before the CDR3 does, and the rest of the CDR3 is filled in from the germline J gene. The chain is built from TRBV14 and TRBJ2-3; tentative D call: TRBD2 (5 bases). The V and J ends lost 1 base and 4 bases respectively, with 12 bases between them. There are 15 residues in the CDR3. Germline V gives CDR1 SGHDN, CDR2 FVKESK. The CDR3 is CASSQAALAADTQYF. Incomplete CDR3 DNA: TGTGCCAGCAGCCAAGCAGCTCTAGCCGCAGATACG.

With regard to this clone: The observed sequence ends 3 residues before the CDR3 terminus, with the missing tail filled in from the germline J gene. This sequence joins TRBV30 and TRBJ2-2, with 9 bases lining up with TRBD1. The CDR3 is 17 residues long. Germline values: CDR1 GTSNPN, CDR2 SVGIG (reference sequence). CDR3 DNA (partial): TGTGCCTGGACGGGGAACAGGGGGCGCTTTGGGGCCAACGTG. It specifies CAWTGNRGRFGANV. The full CDR3 sequence reads CAWTGNRGRFGANVLFF.